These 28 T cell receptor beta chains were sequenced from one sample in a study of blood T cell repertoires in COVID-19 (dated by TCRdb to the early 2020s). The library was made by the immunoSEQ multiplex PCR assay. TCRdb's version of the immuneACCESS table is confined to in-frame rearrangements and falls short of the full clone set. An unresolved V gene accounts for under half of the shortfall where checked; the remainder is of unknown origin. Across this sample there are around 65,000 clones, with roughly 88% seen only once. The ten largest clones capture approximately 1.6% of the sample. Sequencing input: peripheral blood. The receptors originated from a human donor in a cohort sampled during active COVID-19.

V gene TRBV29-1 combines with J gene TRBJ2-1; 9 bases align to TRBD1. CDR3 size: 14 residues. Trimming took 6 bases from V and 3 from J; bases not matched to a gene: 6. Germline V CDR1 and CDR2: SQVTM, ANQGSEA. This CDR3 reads CSVLPGQGYNEQFF. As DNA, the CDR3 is TGCAGCGTACTACCGGGACAGGGCTACAATGAGCAGTTCTTC.

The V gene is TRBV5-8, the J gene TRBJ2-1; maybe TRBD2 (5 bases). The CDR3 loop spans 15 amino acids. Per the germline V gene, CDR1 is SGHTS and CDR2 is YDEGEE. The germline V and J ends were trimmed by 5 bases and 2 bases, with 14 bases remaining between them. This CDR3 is CASRGSGAPYNEQFF. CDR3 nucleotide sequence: TGTGCCAGCAGGGGAAGCGGAGCACCCTACAATGAGCAGTTCTTC.

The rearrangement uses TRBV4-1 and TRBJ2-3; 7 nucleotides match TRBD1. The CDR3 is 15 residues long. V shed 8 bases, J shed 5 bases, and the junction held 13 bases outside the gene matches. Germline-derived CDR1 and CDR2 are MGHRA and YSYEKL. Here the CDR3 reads CASQLGTEGLDTQYF. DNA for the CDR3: TGCGCCAGCCAGTTGGGGACAGAGGGTTTAGATACGCAGTATTTT.

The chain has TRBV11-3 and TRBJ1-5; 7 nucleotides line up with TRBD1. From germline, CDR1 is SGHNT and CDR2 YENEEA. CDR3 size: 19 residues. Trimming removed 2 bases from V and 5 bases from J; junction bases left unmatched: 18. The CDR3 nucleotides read TGTGCCAGCAGCTTAATTCCTGGGGGGCGACAGGGTCCTCATCAGCCCCAGCATTTT. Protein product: CASSLIPGGRQGPHQPQHF. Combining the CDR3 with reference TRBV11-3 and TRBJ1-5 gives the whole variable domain EAGVVQSPRYKIIEKKQPVAFWCNPISGHNTLYWYLQNLGQGPELLIRYENEEAVDDSQLPKDRFSAERLKGVDSTLKIQPAELGDSAVYLCASSLIPGGRQGPHQPQHFGDGTRLSIL.

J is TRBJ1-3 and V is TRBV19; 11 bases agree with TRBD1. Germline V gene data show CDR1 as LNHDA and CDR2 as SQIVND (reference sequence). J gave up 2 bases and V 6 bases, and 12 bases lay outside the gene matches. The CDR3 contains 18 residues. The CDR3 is CASRGTGGIPTTGNTIYF. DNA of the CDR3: TGTGCCAGTAGGGGGACAGGGGGAATTCCTACGACTGGAAACACCATATATTTT.

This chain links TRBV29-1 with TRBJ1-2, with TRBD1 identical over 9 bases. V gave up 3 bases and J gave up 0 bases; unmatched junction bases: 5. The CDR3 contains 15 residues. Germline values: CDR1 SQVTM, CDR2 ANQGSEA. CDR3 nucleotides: TGCAGCGTTGACCAACAGGGGGCGACTAACTATGGCTACACCTTC. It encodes CSVDQQGATNYGYTF.

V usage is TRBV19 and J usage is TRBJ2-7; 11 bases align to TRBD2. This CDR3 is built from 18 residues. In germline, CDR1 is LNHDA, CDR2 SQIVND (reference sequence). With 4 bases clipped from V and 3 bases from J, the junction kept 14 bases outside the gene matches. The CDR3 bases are TGTGCCAGTAGTACCACCGGGACTAGCGGAATCGGGGGCTACGAGCAGTACTTC. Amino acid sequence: CASSTTGTSGIGGYEQYF.

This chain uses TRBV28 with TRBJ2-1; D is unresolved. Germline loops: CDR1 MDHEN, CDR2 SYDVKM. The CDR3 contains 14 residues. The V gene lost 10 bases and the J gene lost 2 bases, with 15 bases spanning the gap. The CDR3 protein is CATLPPPTYNEQFF. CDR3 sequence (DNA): TGTGCCACACTCCCCCCACCTACCTACAATGAGCAGTTCTTC.

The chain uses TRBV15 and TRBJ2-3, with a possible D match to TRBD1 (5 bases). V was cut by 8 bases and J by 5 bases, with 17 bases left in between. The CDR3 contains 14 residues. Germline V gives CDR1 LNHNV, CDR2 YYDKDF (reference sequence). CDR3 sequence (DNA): TGTGCCACCTCAACCAGTGGCAGGGTAGATACGCAGTATTTT. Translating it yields CATSTSGRVDTQYF.

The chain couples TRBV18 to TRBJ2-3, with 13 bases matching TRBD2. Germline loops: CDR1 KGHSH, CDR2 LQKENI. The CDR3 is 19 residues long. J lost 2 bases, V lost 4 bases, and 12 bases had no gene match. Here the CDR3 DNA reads TGTGCCAGCTCACTCACCTCCGGGACTAGCGGGATGTTCACAGATACGCAGTATTTT. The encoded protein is CASSLTSGTSGMFTDTQYF. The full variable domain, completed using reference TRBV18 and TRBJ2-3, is NAGVMQNPRHLVRRRGQEARLRCSPMKGHSHVYWYRQLPEEGLKFMVYLQKENIIDESGMPKERFSAEFPKEGPSILRIQQVVRGDSAAYFCASSLTSGTSGMFTDTQYFGPGTRLTVL.

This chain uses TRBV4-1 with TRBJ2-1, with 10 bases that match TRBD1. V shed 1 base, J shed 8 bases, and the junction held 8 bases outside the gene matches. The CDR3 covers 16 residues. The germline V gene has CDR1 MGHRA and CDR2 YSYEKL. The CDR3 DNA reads TGCGCCAGCAGCCAAGTTCCGGACAGGGGGTTTGATGAGCAGTTCTTC. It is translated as CASSQVPDRGFDEQFF.

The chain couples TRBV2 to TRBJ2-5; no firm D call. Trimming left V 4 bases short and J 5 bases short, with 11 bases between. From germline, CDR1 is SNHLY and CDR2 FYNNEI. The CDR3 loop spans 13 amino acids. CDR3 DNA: TGTGCCAGCAGTGGGCCTAGAGGCGAGACCCAGTACTTC. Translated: CASSGPRGETQYF.

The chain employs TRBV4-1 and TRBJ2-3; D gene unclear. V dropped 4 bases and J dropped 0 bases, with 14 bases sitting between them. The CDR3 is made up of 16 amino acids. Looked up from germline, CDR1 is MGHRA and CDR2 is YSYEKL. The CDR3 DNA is TGCGCCAGCAGCCGGCAGACGGGTGCTAGCACAGATACGCAGTATTTT. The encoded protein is CASSRQTGASTDTQYF.

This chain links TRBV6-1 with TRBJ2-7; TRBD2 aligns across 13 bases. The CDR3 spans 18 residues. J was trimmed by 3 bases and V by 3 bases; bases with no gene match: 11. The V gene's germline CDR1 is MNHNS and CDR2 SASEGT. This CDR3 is CASSDLIGGTSGIYEQYF. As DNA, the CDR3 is TGTGCCAGCAGTGATCTAATCGGAGGGACTAGCGGGATCTACGAGCAGTACTTC.

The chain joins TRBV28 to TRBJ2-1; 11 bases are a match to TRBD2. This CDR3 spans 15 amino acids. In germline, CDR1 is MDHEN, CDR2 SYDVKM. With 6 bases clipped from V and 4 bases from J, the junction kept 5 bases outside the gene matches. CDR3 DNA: TGTGCCAGCAGCCGAGGGACTAGCGGTTACAATGAGCAGTTCTTC. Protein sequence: CASSRGTSGYNEQFF.

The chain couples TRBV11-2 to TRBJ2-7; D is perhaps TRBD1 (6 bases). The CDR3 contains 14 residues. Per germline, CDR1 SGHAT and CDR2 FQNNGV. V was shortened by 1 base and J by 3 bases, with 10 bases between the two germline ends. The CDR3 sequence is CASSLGSRGYEQYF. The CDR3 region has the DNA TGTGCCAGCAGCTTAGGTTCCAGGGGCTACGAGCAGTACTTC.

The CDR3 loop is CASSIRLAGGYNEQFF. The CDR3 DNA reads as TGCGCCAGCAGCATTAGACTAGCGGGAGGGTACAATGAGCAGTTCTTC. The chain recombines TRBV4-3 with TRBJ2-1; TRBD2 matches 14 bases. From germline, CDR1 is LGHNA and CDR2 YSLEER. After removal of 5 bases from V and 4 bases from J, the junction contained 4 bases not matched to a gene. The CDR3 length is 16 residues.

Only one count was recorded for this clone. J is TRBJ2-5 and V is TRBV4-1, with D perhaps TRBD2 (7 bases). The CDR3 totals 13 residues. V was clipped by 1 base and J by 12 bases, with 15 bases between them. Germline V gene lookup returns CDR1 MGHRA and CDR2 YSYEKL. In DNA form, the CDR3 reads TGCGCCAGCAGCCAAGCAGGGGAGGGCCAAAAGTACTTC. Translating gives CASSQAGEGQKYF.

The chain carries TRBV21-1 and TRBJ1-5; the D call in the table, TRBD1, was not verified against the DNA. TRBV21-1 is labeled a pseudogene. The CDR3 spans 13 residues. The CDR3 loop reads CASRKRGGEAQHF. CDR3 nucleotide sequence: TGTGCCAGCAGAAAGAGAGGGGGCGAGGCCCAGCATTTT.

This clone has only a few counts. The CDR3 here is CSARNTEAFF. For the CDR3, the DNA is TGCAGTGCCCGGAACACTGAAGCTTTCTTT. The chain couples TRBV20-1 to TRBJ1-1; D gene ambiguous. This CDR3 spans 10 amino acids. The V gene's germline CDR1 is DFQATT and CDR2 SNEGSKA (reference sequence). V lost 6 bases to trimming and J lost 1 base, with 3 bases between them.

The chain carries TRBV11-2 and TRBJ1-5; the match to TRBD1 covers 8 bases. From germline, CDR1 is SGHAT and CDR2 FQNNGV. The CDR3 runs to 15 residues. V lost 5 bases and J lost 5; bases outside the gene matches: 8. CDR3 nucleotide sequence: TGTGCCAGCAGCCGGGGGACAGGAGTGTATCAGCCCCAGCATTTT. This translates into CASSRGTGVYQPQHF.

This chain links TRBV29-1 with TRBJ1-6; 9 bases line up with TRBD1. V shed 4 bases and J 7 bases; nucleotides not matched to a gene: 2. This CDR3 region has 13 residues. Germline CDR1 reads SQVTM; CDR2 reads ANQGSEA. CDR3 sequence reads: CSVGGQGNSPLHF. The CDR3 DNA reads TGCAGCGTTGGGGGACAGGGAAATTCACCCCTCCACTTT.

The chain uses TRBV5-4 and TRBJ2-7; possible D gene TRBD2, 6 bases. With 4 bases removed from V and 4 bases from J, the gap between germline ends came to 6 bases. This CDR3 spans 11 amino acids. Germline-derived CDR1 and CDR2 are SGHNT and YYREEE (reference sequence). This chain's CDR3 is CASSGGYEQYF. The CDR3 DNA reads TGTGCCAGCAGCGGGGGGTACGAGCAGTACTTC.

CDR3 bases: TGTGCCACCCTAGGACTAGCGGGTTTCACCCCCTACAATGAGCAGTTCTTC. Amino acid sequence: CATLGLAGFTPYNEQFF. The rearrangement uses TRBV10-3 and TRBJ2-1, with 11 positions matching TRBD2. The CDR3 totals 17 residues. Germline CDR1 is ENHRY and CDR2 is SYGVKD. After removal of 10 bases from V and 2 bases from J, the junction contained 13 bases not matched to a gene.

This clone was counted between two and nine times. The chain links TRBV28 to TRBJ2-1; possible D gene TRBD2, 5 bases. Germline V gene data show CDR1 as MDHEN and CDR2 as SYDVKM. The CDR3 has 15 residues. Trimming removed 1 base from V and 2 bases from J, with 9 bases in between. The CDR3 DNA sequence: TGTGCCAGCAGTTTATTGCTAGCTGCCTACAATGAGCAGTTCTTC. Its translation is CASSLLLAAYNEQFF.

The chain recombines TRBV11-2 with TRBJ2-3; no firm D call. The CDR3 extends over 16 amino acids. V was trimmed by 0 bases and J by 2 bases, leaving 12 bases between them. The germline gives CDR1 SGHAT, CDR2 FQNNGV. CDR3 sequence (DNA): TGTGCCAGCAGCTTAGATGGGCAGGTGCACACAGATACGCAGTATTTT. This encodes CASSLDGQVHTDTQYF.

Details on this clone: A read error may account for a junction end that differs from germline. CDR3 loop: CASSVDRGPFWVF. CDR3 coding DNA: TGTGCCAGCAGTGTGGACAGGGGGCCCTTTTGGGTCTTC. The chain carries TRBV28 and TRBJ2-1, with 11 bases identical to TRBD1. The CDR3 has 13 residues. CDR1 and CDR2 (germline): MDHEN, SYDVKM.

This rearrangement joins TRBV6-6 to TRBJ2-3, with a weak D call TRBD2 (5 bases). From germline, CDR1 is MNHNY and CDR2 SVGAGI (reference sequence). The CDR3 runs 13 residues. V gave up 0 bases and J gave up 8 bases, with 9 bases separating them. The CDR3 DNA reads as TGTGCCAGCAGTTACTCGCCGACTATTACGCAGTATTTT. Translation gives CASSYSPTITQYF.